The T cell receptor beta chain under discussion was sequenced for a study of CD8+ T cells in alopecia areata. Extracted RNA was reverse transcribed, and the resulting cDNA served as sequencing template. Measured with immunoSEQ multiplex PCR; TCRdb has only the in-frame clones, and not every one. The sample carries 85,000 to 95,000 clones, 70% to 85% recorded once. Treatment noted: oral pan-JAK inhibitor, 5-10 mg twice daily. Those with alopecia areata gave lesional scalp punch biopsies and peripheral blood. In this sample, this clone turned up a few times. Its target is unknown. This CDR3 region has 16 residues. CDR1 and CDR2 from the germline V gene are LGHNA and YSLEER. The trim removed 0 bases at V and 8 bases at J, leaving 8 bases unmatched. Whole-study findings and limits: As there was one nonresponder, how baseline CD8+ expansion relates to response remains uncertain.

The genes are TRBV4-3 and TRBJ1-4; TRBD1 matches 8 bases. The specimen comprised CD8+ T cells sorted from blood, sampled at approximately week 44, from a patient treated with tofacitinib. The clonotype originates from a human donor with alopecia areata. The CDR3 nucleotides are TGCGCCAGCAGCCAAGATCGGACAGGGATAAGGGAAAAACTGTTTTTT. Translating it yields CASSQDRTGIREKLFF.